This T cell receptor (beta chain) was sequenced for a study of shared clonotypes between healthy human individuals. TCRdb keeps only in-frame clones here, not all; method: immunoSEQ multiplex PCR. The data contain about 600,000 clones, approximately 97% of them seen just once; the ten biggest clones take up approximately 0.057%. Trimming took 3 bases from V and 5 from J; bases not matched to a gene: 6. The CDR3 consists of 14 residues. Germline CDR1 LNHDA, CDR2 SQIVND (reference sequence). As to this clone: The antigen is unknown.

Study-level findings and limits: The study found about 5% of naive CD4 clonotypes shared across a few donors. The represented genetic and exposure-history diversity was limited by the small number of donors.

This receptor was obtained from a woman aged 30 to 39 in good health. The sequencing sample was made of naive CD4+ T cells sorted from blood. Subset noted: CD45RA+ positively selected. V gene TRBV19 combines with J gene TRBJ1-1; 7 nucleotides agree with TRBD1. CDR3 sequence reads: CASSIFGTATEAFF. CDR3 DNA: TGTGCCAGTAGTATCTTCGGGACAGCAACTGAAGCTTTCTTT.